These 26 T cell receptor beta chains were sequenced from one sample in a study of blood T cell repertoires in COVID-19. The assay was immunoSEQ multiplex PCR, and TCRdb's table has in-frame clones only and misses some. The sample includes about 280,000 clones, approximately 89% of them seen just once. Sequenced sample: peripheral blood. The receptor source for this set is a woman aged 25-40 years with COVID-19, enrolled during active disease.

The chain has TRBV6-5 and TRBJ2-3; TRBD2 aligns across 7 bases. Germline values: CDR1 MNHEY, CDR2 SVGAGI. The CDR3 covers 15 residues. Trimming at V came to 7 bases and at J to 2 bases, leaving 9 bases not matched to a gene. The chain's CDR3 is CASKSSGTNTDTQYF. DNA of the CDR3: TGTGCCAGCAAGTCTAGTGGGACTAACACAGATACGCAGTATTTT.

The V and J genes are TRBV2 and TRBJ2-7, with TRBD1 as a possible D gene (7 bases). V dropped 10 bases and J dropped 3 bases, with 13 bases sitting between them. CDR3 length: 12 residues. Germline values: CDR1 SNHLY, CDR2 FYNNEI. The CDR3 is CAKGGQSYEQYF. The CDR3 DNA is TGTGCCAAGGGGGGACAGAGCTACGAGCAGTACTTC.

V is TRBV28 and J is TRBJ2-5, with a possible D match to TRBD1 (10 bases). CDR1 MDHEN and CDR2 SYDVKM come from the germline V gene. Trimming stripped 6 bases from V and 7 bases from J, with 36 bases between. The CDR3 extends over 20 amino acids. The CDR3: CASSARGFGGQGTGLATQYF. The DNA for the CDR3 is TGTGCCAGCAGCGCCCGAGGCTTTGGGGGACAGGGGACGGGACTAGCGACCCAGTACTTC.

The DNA for the CDR3 is TGCGCCAGCAGTGGTAGCAGAACGGCCGAGCAGTACTTC. Amino acids: CASSGSRTAEQYF. The chain has TRBV10-1 and TRBJ2-7; D not resolved. The V end lost 4 bases, the J end lost 6 bases, and 13 bases lay between the germline ends. In germline, CDR1 is WNHNN, CDR2 SYGVQD (reference sequence). The CDR3 is made up of 13 amino acids.

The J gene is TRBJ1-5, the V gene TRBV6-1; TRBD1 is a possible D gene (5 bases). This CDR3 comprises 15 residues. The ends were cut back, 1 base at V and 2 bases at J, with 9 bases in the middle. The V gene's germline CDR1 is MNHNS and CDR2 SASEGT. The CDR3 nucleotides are TGTGCCAGCAGTGAAGGGACATATGGCAATCAGCCCCAGCATTTT. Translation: CASSEGTYGNQPQHF.

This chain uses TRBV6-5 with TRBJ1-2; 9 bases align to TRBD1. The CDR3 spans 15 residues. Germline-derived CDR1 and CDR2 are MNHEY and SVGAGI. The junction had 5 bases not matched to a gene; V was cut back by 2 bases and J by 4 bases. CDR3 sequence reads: CASSYVDRGSYGYTF. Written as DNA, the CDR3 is TGTGCCAGCAGTTACGTGGACAGGGGAAGCTATGGCTACACCTTC.

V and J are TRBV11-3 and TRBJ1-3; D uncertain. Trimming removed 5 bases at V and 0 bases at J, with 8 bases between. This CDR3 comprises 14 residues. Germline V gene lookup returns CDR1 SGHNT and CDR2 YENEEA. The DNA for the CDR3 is TGTGCCAGCAGCCTATCTAACTCTGGAAACACCATATATTTT. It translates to CASSLSNSGNTIYF.

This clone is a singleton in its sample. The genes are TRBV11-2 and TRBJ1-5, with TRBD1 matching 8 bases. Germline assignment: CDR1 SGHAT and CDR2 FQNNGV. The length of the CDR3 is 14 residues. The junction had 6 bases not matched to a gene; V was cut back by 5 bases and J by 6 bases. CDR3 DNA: TGTGCCAGCAGCCAGGACAGGGATGGTCAGCCCCAGCATTTT. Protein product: CASSQDRDGQPQHF.

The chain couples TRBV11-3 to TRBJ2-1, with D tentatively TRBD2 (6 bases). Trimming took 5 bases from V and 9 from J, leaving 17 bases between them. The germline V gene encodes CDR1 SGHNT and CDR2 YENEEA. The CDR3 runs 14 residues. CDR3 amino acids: CASSPGGALFEQFF. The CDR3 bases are TGTGCCAGCAGCCCAGGAGGGGCTTTATTTGAGCAGTTCTTC.

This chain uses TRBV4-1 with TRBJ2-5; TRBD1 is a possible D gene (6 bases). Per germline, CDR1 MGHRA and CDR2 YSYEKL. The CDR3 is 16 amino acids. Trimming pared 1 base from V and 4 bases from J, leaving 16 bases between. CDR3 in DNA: TGCGCCAGCAGCCAAGGACCTAGGTGGGGGCCAGAGACCCAGTACTTC. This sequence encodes CASSQGPRWGPETQYF.

CDR3 coding DNA: TGTGCCAGCAGTCCGCCCGGGAGAGTCAATGAGCAGTTCTTC. Translated, it gives CASSPPGRVNEQFF. The chain is built from TRBV28 and TRBJ2-1; a possible D gene is TRBD2 (6 bases). CDR3 size: 14 residues. The germline gives CDR1 MDHEN, CDR2 SYDVKM. The V end lost 5 bases, the J end lost 6 bases, and 14 bases lay between the germline ends.

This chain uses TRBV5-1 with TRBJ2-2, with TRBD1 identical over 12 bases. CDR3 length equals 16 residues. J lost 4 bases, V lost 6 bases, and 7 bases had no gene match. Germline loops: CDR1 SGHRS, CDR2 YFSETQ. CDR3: CASTGQGAGGTGELFF. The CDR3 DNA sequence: TGCGCCAGCACGGGACAGGGGGCAGGAGGCACCGGGGAGCTGTTTTTT.

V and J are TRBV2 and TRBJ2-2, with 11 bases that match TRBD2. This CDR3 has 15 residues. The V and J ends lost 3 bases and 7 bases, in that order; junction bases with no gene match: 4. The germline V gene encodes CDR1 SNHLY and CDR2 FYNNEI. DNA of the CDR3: TGTGCCAGCAGTGACTCACTAGCGGGGGTCGGGGAGCTGTTTTTT. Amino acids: CASSDSLAGVGELFF.

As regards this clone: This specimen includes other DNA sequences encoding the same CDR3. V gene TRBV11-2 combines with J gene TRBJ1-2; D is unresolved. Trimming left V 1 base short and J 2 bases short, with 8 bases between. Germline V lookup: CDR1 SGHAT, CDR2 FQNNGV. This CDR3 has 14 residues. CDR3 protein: CASSLVAGNYGYTF. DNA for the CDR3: TGTGCCAGCAGCTTAGTGGCGGGAAACTATGGCTACACCTTC.

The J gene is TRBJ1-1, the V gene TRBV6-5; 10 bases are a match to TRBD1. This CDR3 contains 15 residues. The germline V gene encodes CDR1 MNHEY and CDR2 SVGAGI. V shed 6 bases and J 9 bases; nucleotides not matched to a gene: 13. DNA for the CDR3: TGTGCCAGCAGCTCCGCAGGGACAGGGGCACGGAAAGCTTTCTTT. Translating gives CASSSAGTGARKAFF.

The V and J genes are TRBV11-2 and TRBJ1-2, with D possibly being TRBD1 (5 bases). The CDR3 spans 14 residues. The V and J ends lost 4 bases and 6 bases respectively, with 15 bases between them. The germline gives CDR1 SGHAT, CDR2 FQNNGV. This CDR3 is CASSSPRGGHGYTF. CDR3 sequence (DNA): TGTGCCAGCAGCTCCCCTCGGGGGGGACATGGCTACACCTTC.

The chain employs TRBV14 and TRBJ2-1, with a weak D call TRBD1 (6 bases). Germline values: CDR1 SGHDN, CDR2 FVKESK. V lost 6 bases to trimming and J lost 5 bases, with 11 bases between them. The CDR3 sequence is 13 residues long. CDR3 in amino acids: CASSDRSHNEQFF. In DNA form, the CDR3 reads TGTGCCAGCAGTGACAGGTCCCACAATGAGCAGTTCTTC. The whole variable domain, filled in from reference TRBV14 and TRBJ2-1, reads EAGVTQFPSHSVIEKGQTVTLRCDPISGHDNLYWYRRVMGKEIKFLLHFVKESKQDESGMPNNRFLAERTGGTYSTLKVQPAELEDSGVYFCASSDRSHNEQFFGPGTRLTVL.

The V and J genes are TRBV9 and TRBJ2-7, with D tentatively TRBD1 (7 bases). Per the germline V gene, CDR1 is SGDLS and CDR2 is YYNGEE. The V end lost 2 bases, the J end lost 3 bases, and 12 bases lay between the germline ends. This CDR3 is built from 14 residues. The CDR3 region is CASSVHQGGYEQYF. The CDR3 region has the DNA TGTGCCAGCAGCGTGCATCAGGGGGGCTACGAGCAGTACTTC.

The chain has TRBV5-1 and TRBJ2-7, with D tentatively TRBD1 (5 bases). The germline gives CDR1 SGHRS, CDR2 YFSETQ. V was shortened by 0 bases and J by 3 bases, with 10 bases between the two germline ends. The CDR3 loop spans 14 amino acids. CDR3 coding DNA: TGCGCCAGCAGCTTGGATGGCAGGGTCTACGAGCAGTACTTC. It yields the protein CASSLDGRVYEQYF.

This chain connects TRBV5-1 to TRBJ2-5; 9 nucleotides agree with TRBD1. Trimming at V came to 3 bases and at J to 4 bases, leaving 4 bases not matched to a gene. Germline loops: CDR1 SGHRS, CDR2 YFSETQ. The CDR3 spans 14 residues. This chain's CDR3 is CASSYLTGGETQYF. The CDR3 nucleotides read TGCGCCAGCAGCTACCTGACAGGGGGAGAGACCCAGTACTTC.

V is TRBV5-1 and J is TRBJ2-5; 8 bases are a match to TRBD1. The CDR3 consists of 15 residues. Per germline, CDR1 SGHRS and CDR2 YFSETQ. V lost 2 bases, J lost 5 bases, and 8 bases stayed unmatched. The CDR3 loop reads CASSFLGTGGETQYF. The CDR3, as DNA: TGCGCCAGCAGCTTTCTCGGGACAGGTGGGGAGACCCAGTACTTC.

The CDR3 loop is CSASPGQPGATNEKLFF. In nucleotides, the CDR3 is TGCAGTGCTAGTCCCGGACAGCCCGGTGCAACTAATGAAAAACTGTTTTTT. J is TRBJ1-4 and V is TRBV20-1, with D perhaps matching TRBD1 (6 bases). V lost 3 bases to trimming and J lost 0 bases, with 17 bases between them. This CDR3 contains 17 residues. Germline CDR1 reads DFQATT; CDR2 reads SNEGSKA (reference sequence).

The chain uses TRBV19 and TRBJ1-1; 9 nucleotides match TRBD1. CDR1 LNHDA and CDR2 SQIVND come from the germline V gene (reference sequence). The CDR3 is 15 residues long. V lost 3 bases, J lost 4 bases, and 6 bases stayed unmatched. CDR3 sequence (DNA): TGTGCCAGTAGTATTACAGGGGGCTCAATCACTGAAGCTTTCTTT. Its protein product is CASSITGGSITEAFF.

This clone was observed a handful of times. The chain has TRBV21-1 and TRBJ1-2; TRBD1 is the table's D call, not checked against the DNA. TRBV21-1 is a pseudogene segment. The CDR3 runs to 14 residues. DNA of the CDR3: TGTGCCAGCAGCAGAACAGGGATTAACTATGGCTACACCTTC. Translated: CASSRTGINYGYTF.

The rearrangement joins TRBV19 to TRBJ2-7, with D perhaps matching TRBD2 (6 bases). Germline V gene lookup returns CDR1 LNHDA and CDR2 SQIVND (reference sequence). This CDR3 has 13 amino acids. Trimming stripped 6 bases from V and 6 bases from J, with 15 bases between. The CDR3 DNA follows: TGTGCCAGTAGCCACACGGGGGTTGGCGAGCAGTACTTC. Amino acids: CASSHTGVGEQYF.

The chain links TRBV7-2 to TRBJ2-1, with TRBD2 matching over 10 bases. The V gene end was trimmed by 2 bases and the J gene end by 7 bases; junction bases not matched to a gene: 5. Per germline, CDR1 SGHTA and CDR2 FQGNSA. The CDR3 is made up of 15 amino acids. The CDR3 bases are TGTGCCAGCAGCTTAAGCGGGGGGGCATTTAATGAGCAGTTCTTC. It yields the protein CASSLSGGAFNEQFF.